What follows is one T cell receptor beta chain and its context. Its antigen is still unknown. PCR involved 60 Vbeta and 13 Jbeta primers. Produced via immunoSEQ multiplex PCR; TCRdb's table is partial and in-frame only. The sample carries fewer than 200,000 clones, 65% to 85% recorded once. The data are from a study of cytomegalovirus exposure and HLA in healthy donors. Between the trimmed V and J ends, which lost 0 bases and 7 bases, there was a span of 18 bases. Germline V gene sequence: CDR1 MNHEY, CDR2 SVGAGI. The CDR3 spans 16 residues. Study-wide results and caveats: On later analysis, the bulk of CMV-associated TCR beta chains appeared to be HLA-restricted. Several of the most significant clusters appeared, in a later analysis, to be linked to common viral pathogens. A later analysis linked a missense DCLRE1C variant to TCR beta V- and J-gene trimming.

Sequencing was carried out using PBMCs. This sequence was found in a woman aged 30 to 39 in good health and CMV-seropositive. The V call is TRBV6-5, the J call TRBJ1-1; unclear D gene. CDR3 region: CASSYSAGQLDFEAFF. Written as DNA, the CDR3 is TGTGCCAGCAGTTACTCGGCGGGCCAGCTAGATTTTGAAGCTTTCTTT.